Only a few counts were recorded for the clone carrying this T cell receptor (beta chain). Trimming left V 0 bases short and J 5 bases short, with 7 bases between. Germline values: CDR1 MNHEY, CDR2 SVGAGI. This CDR3 contains 14 residues. This specimen belongs to a study of identical twins. Each CDR3 protein is one row after TCRdb ran MiXCR on the 5' RACE reads. The table shows fewer than 900,000 distinct CDR3 sequences, with around 20% occurring only once. These data were likewise used in another study, on T cells expressing NK-cell markers.

The sequenced material came from PBMCs. The gene calls are TRBV6-5 and TRBJ1-4; D uncertain. The sequence was obtained from a woman aged 18-30 years in good health. In DNA, the CDR3 is TGTGCCAGCAGTTACTCACAGTTCAATGAAAAACTGTTTTTT. It encodes CASSYSQFNEKLFF.